These 22 T cell receptor beta chains originate from one sample sequenced in a study of blood T cells in healthy people across ages. A sample-barcoded 5' primer and a J-beta primer mix were used in a second PCR of roughly 6 to 11 cycles. TCRdb re-called the 5' RACE reads through MiXCR, storing one row per CDR3 protein. Seen here are some 1.1 million distinct CDR3 sequences, 35% to 45% observed once, and the top ten hold around 14%. The specimen was blood. The receptors originated from a man aged 18 to 30 in good health.

The chain has TRBV18 and TRBJ1-1; D unclear. The CDR3 covers 14 residues. V dropped 3 bases and J dropped 2 bases, with 10 bases sitting between them. The germline V gene encodes CDR1 KGHSH and CDR2 LQKENI. CDR3 protein: CASSPEPVNTEAFF. CDR3 DNA: TGTGCCAGCTCACCGGAACCTGTTAACACTGAAGCTTTCTTT.

This clonotype was observed a handful of times. This chain's CDR3 is CASSSHPGADTQYF. The CDR3 coding sequence is TGTGCCAGCAGCTCCCACCCTGGTGCAGATACGCAGTATTTT. The gene calls are TRBV7-8 and TRBJ2-3, with D uncertain. Germline V gene sequence: CDR1 SGHVS, CDR2 FQNEAQ. The V gene lost 4 bases and the J gene lost 4 bases, with 12 bases spanning the gap. The CDR3 is made up of 14 amino acids.

This clonotype turned up a few times. V is TRBV12-5 and J is TRBJ2-2; D is perhaps TRBD1 (5 bases). Trimming pared 6 bases from V and 10 bases from J, leaving 15 bases between. Germline V gives CDR1 LGHNT, CDR2 FRNRAP. The CDR3 is made up of 13 amino acids. Written as DNA, the CDR3 is TGTGCTAGTGGGCAGACAGTCGTGATGGAGCTGTTTTTT. Protein sequence: CASGQTVVMELFF.

The chain has TRBV7-2 and TRBJ2-1, with a weak D call TRBD1 (6 bases). CDR1 and CDR2 from the germline V gene are SGHTA and FQGNSA. The V gene lost 5 bases and the J gene lost 2 bases, with 16 bases spanning the gap. This CDR3 is 16 amino acids long. CDR3 bases: TGTGCCAGCAGCGCTCTAGGGGGAGAAGCCTACAATGAGCAGTTCTTC. Translating gives CASSALGGEAYNEQFF.

The rearrangement links TRBV29-1 to TRBJ2-1; 7 bases agree with TRBD2. This CDR3 is built from 12 residues. With V trimmed by 5 bases and J by 10 bases, 8 bases remained unmatched. The germline gives CDR1 SQVTM, CDR2 ANQGSEA. This CDR3 is CSVMRGRREQFF. The DNA of the CDR3 is TGCAGCGTTATGCGGGGGAGGCGAGAGCAGTTCTTC.

This clonotype was counted a few times. The rearrangement uses TRBV5-6 and TRBJ2-6; 7 bases are shared with TRBD1. Unmatched junction bases numbered 11, after V lost 2 bases and J lost 0 bases. The CDR3 has 19 amino acids. Germline lookup yields CDR1 SGHDT and CDR2 YYEEEE. The CDR3 nucleotides are TGTGCCAGCAGCTTCCGGGACAGCAAAATGTACTCTGGGGCCAACGTCCTGACTTTC. Translation: CASSFRDSKMYSGANVLTF.

About this clonotype: An end of the junction differs from the germline gene, which may be a read error. This chain links TRBV7-9 with TRBJ2-3; no firm D call. CDR1 and CDR2 from the germline V gene are SEHNR and FQNEAQ (reference sequence). This CDR3 spans 15 amino acids. The CDR3 DNA sequence: TGTGCCGGCAGCTTAGGTGCCCCTAGCACAGATACGCAGTATTTT. This sequence encodes CAGSLGAPSTDTQYF.

The chain employs TRBV7-2 and TRBJ2-1, with D possibly TRBD2 on 5 matching bases. V lost 5 bases and J 2 bases, leaving 10 bases between the germline ends. The CDR3 is made up of 14 amino acids. Germline V gene data show CDR1 as SGHTA and CDR2 as FQGNSA. The CDR3 DNA follows: TGTGCCAGCAGCCCCTGGACTCCCTACAATGAGCAGTTCTTC. The encoded protein is CASSPWTPYNEQFF.

The CDR3 coding sequence is TGCGCCAGCAGCCAAGATAACCCACAGGGGCTTAAGAATCAGCCCCAGCATTTT. Its protein is CASSQDNPQGLKNQPQHF. This chain links TRBV4-1 with TRBJ1-5, with TRBD1 matching 7 bases. From germline, CDR1 is MGHRA and CDR2 YSYEKL. V was clipped by 0 bases and J by 4 bases; unmatched bases: 12. The CDR3 consists of 18 residues.

V gene TRBV5-5 combines with J gene TRBJ2-1; TRBD2 agrees at 8 bases. V was clipped by 3 bases and J by 6 bases; unmatched bases: 5. Germline CDR1 is SGHKS and CDR2 is YYEKEE (reference sequence). There are 14 residues in the CDR3. The CDR3 DNA sequence: TGTGCCAGCAGCTACCAGCGGGGGCCCAATGAGCAGTTCTTC. Translation gives CASSYQRGPNEQFF.

V and J are TRBV20-1 and TRBJ2-2; 8 bases fit TRBD1. There are 16 residues in the CDR3. CDR1 DFQATT and CDR2 SNEGSKA come from the germline V gene (reference sequence). V dropped 5 bases and J dropped 5; count of bases not matched to a gene: 13. In DNA form, the CDR3 reads TGCAGTGCTCCCGGGACAGGCGGACCCGAGACCGGGGAGCTGTTTTTT. This gives the protein CSAPGTGGPETGELFF.

This clonotype was seen repeatedly, ten times or more. This chain joins TRBV2 and TRBJ1-2; no reliable D call. This CDR3 spans 13 amino acids. Germline V gene data show CDR1 as SNHLY and CDR2 as FYNNEI. V was cut by 3 bases and J by 4 bases, with 9 bases left in between. CDR3 DNA sequence: TGTGCCAGCAGTGATCGGGGTGGCTATGGCTACACCTTC. It encodes CASSDRGGYGYTF.

This clonotype has just a few counts. The chain links TRBV12-3 or TRBV12-4 to TRBJ1-2, with 9 positions matching TRBD1. The CDR3 length is 14 residues. With V trimmed by 4 bases and J by 11 bases, 11 bases remained unmatched. Written as DNA, the CDR3 is TGTGCCAGCAGTTCTTCCGGGACAGGGCATCAGTACACCTTC. Translated, it gives CASSSSGTGHQYTF.

The chain links TRBV10-3 to TRBJ2-3, with 8 positions matching TRBD2. The length of the CDR3 is 21 residues. Germline CDR1 is ENHRY and CDR2 is SYGVKD. Unmatched junction bases numbered 20, after V lost 3 bases and J lost 0 bases. The CDR3 protein is CAISDSDSWVAGPPSTDTQYF. The DNA of the CDR3 is TGTGCCATCAGTGATTCCGACTCTTGGGTAGCGGGGCCCCCTAGCACAGATACGCAGTATTTT.

V gene TRBV12-3 or TRBV12-4 combines with J gene TRBJ1-6; 7 bases fit TRBD1. V shed 5 bases, J shed 8 bases, and the junction held 9 bases outside the gene matches. The CDR3 has 15 amino acids. As DNA, the CDR3 is TGTGCCAGCAGTCCCCGACAGGGAGGAGATTCACCCCTCCACTTT. It is translated as CASSPRQGGDSPLHF.

The chain couples TRBV12-3 or TRBV12-4 to TRBJ2-3; D is perhaps TRBD1 (6 bases). The CDR3 extends over 15 amino acids. Trimming took off 1 base at V and 4 bases at J, with 12 bases between the two ends. In DNA, the CDR3 is TGTGCCAGCAGTTTAGGGACAGTGATTCCAGATACGCAGTATTTT. It yields the protein CASSLGTVIPDTQYF.

This clonotype showed up just a few times. V and J are TRBV27 and TRBJ2-7, with 13 bases fitting TRBD2. V was clipped by 3 bases and J by 7 bases; unmatched bases: 12. Germline values: CDR1 MNHEY, CDR2 SMNVEV (reference sequence). The CDR3 length is 17 residues. The CDR3 region is CASSFFTSGGALNEQYF. The DNA for the CDR3 is TGTGCCAGCAGTTTTTTTACTAGCGGGGGGGCTCTGAATGAGCAGTACTTC.

Remarks on this clonotype: A read error may explain this, as a much larger clone is one base away. The chain couples TRBV29-1 to TRBJ2-3; D uncertain. CDR1 and CDR2 (germline): SQVTM, ANQGSEA. CDR3 length: 14 residues. Trimming shortened V by 7 bases and J by 5 bases, and 19 bases separated the two germline ends. The CDR3 region has the DNA TGCAGCGCTGGCCCAGTTTTGGTTGTAGATACGCAGTATTTT. It is translated as CSAGPVLVVDTQYF.

The chain recombines TRBV5-1 with TRBJ2-7; 9 bases match TRBD2. V lost 3 bases and J lost 7; bases outside the gene matches: 14. CDR3 length: 16 amino acids. Germline V gene lookup returns CDR1 SGHRS and CDR2 YFSETQ. The CDR3 is CASSSTPTSGNNEQYF. For the CDR3, the DNA is TGCGCCAGCAGCTCGACCCCGACTAGCGGAAACAATGAGCAGTACTTC. The full variable domain, rest sourced from reference TRBV5-1 and TRBJ2-7, is KAGVTQTPRYLIKTRGQQVTLSCSPISGHRSVSWYQQTPGQGLQFLFEYFSETQRNKGNFPGRFSGRQFSNSRSEMNVSTLELGDSALYLCASSSTPTSGNNEQYFGPGTRLTVT.

This clonotype was recorded a few times. The chain uses TRBV9 and TRBJ2-5; a weak D match, TRBD2 (5 bases). The V gene lost 0 bases and the J gene lost 1 base, with 16 bases spanning the gap. Germline CDR1 is SGDLS and CDR2 is YYNGEE. The CDR3 contains 17 residues. CDR3 sequence: CASSVAGRKGIQETQYF. The CDR3 DNA is TGTGCCAGCAGCGTAGCTGGGAGAAAGGGAATCCAAGAGACCCAGTACTTC. Drawing the rest from reference TRBV9 and TRBJ2-5, the complete variable domain is DSGVTQTPKHLITATGQRVTLRCSPRSGDLSVYWYQQSLDQGLQFLIQYYNGEERAKGNILERFSAQQFPDLHSELNLSSLELGDSALYFCASSVAGRKGIQETQYFGPGTRLLVL.

This clonotype was counted a few times. The genes are TRBV20-1 and TRBJ1-6, with D tentatively TRBD1 (5 bases). Germline V gene lookup returns CDR1 DFQATT and CDR2 SNEGSKA (reference sequence). V lost 4 bases to trimming and J lost 0 bases, with 28 bases between them. The CDR3 length is 21 residues. CDR3 sequence: CSAKLPPPDKTMSSYNSPLHF. CDR3 bases: TGCAGTGCTAAACTTCCCCCCCCGGACAAGACGATGAGCTCCTATAATTCACCCCTCCACTTT.

The genes are TRBV20-1 and TRBJ1-1; the D gene is possibly TRBD1 (5 bases). This CDR3 has 13 residues. Germline CDR1 is DFQATT and CDR2 is SNEGSKA (reference sequence). For the CDR3, the DNA is TGCAGAACCGGGACTGAGATGAACACTGAAGCTTTCTTT. It encodes CRTGTEMNTEAFF.